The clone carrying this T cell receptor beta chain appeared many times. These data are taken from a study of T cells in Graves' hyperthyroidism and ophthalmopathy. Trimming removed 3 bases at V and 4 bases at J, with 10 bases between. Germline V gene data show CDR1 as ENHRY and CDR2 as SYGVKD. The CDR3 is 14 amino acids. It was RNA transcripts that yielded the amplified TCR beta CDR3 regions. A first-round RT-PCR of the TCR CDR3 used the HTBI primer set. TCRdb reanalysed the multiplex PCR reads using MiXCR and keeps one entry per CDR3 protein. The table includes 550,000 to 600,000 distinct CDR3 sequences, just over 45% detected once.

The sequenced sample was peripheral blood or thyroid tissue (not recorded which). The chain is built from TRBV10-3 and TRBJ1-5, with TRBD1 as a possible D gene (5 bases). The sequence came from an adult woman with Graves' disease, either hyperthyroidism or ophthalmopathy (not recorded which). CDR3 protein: CAISDGWGNQPQHF. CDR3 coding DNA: TGTGCCATCAGTGACGGTTGGGGGAATCAGCCCCAGCATTTT.